This TCR beta chain comes out of a study of OX40 agonist ivuxolimab in advanced cancers. Overall study context: Patients received intravenous ivuxolimab every 2 weeks at 0.01 to 10 mg/kg. Participants, 82.7% male, averaged roughly 60 years of age, ranging from about 20 to 80. Study-level results: Average numbers of expanded clones were greater in CD8+ T cells than in CD4+. Among the lowest peripheral clonal expansion occurred in 0.1-3.0 mg/kg partial responders.

The CDR3 contains 11 residues. The germline gives CDR1 DFQATT, CDR2 SNEGSKA (reference sequence). The ends were cut back, 5 bases at V and 4 bases at J, with 9 bases in the middle. Measured with immunoSEQ multiplex PCR; TCRdb has only the in-frame clones, and not every one. This table has about 34,000 clones, roughly 80% appearing once. A remark on this clone: What it binds is unknown.

This chain connects TRBV20-1 to TRBJ2-7, with D perhaps matching TRBD1 or TRBD2 (6 bases each). Sequencing used CD4+ or CD8+ T cells sorted from blood, obtained in a trial of the OX40 agonist ivuxolimab. The receptor was isolated from an adult with an advanced solid tumor such as melanoma, head and neck, liver or kidney cancer. The CDR3 region is CSAGGRYEQYF. For the CDR3, the DNA is TGCAGTGCTGGGGGGCGGTACGAGCAGTACTTC.